Described below is a single T cell receptor beta chain sequence and its context. Germline CDR1 reads MNHEY; CDR2 reads SMNVEV (reference sequence). CDR3 length: 14 amino acids. V dropped 3 bases and J dropped 11 bases, with 18 bases sitting between them. The sample is drawn from a study of technical replicates of blood from a few donors. Measured with immunoSEQ multiplex PCR; TCRdb has only the in-frame clones, and not every one. The data show 85,000 to 100,000 clones, around 96% seen once. The sequence was obtained from a human donor in good health. Specimen: T cells isolated from PBMCs. The chain uses TRBV27 and TRBJ2-3; no clear D gene. The CDR3 DNA reads as TGTGCCAGCAGTTTGAGGTCCTTGGCCCAAGGGCAGTATTTT. Translating it yields CASSLRSLAQGQYF.